Listed below are T cell receptor beta chains from one sample, sequenced in a study of T cell repertoires in cytomegalovirus infection. TCRdb called the reads again in MiXCR, with one record for every CDR3 protein. Of about 100,000 distinct CDR3 sequences in the sample, roughly 39% were seen once. Antigen specificity for these receptors is unknown. This material consisted of CD8+ T cells from cultured PBMCs, taken from culture after CMV antigen stimulation. Receptors were obtained from a human donor in good health (CMV status not recorded). Some clones in this sample may be carry-over from other donors' samples. CDR3s include the opening cysteine and the closing phenylalanine or tryptophan. A D gene is named only where the DNA matches it firmly.

J gene: TRBJ1-4
V gene: TRBV27
D gene: TRBD1
CDR3 protein: CASRTGRGKLFF

J gene: TRBJ2-7
V gene: TRBV9
D gene: -
CDR3 protein: CASSVGQSFYEQYF

J gene: TRBJ2-1
V gene: TRBV12-3/TRBV12-4
D gene: TRBD1
CDR3 protein: CASSPGTGIGNEQFF

J gene: TRBJ2-7
V gene: TRBV7-4
D gene: -
CDR3 protein: CASSPQGSTYEQYF

J gene: TRBJ1-1
V gene: TRBV19
D gene: -
CDR3 protein: CASSMAGAVQAFF

J gene: TRBJ1-2
V gene: TRBV20-1
D gene: -
CDR3 protein: CSARDMDRLGGYTF

J gene: TRBJ2-6
V gene: TRBV7-3
D gene: TRBD1
CDR3 protein: CASSWTGDGANVLTF

J gene: TRBJ2-7
V gene: TRBV5-4
D gene: -
CDR3 protein: CASSNANGEQYF

J gene: TRBJ2-7
V gene: TRBV7-3
D gene: TRBD1
CDR3 protein: CASSQGQGRSYEQYF

J gene: TRBJ2-1
V gene: TRBV3-1
D gene: TRBD2
CDR3 protein: CASSQDDSGGATEQFF

J gene: TRBJ2-7
V gene: TRBV27
D gene: -
CDR3 protein: CASSLVRDYEQYF

J gene: TRBJ2-7
V gene: TRBV27
D gene: -
CDR3 protein: CASSLSTGQSHEQYF

J gene: TRBJ2-3
V gene: TRBV27
D gene: TRBD2
CDR3 protein: CASSFSPGASGFSPTDTQYF

J gene: TRBJ2-1
V gene: TRBV12-3/TRBV12-4
D gene: TRBD2
CDR3 protein: CASSDFNLAGVNEQFF

J gene: TRBJ2-7
V gene: TRBV12-3/TRBV12-4
D gene: -
CDR3 protein: CASSDLHREQYF

J gene: TRBJ1-1
V gene: TRBV12-3/TRBV12-4
D gene: TRBD1
CDR3 protein: CASSPFTGAGEAFF

J gene: TRBJ1-4
V gene: TRBV20-1
D gene: TRBD1
CDR3 protein: CSARDYGTGGDENEKLFF

J gene: TRBJ2-7
V gene: TRBV19
D gene: TRBD1
CDR3 protein: CASSIIPGQGRDEQYF

J gene: TRBJ2-6
V gene: TRBV7-9
D gene: -
CDR3 protein: CASRPPGPGANVLTF

J gene: TRBJ2-7
V gene: TRBV27
D gene: -
CDR3 protein: CASRTSLYEQYF

J gene: TRBJ2-7
V gene: TRBV6-1
D gene: TRBD1
CDR3 protein: CASRPSGTGWAYEQYF

J gene: TRBJ2-3
V gene: TRBV10-3
D gene: TRBD2
CDR3 protein: CAISDRAGGPSHTQYF

J gene: TRBJ1-2
V gene: TRBV2
D gene: TRBD1
CDR3 protein: CASSLSTGGDGYTF

J gene: TRBJ2-6
V gene: TRBV19
D gene: -
CDR3 protein: CASSMFPSGANVLTF

J gene: TRBJ2-5
V gene: TRBV15
D gene: -
CDR3 protein: CATSSDSAQETQYF

J gene: TRBJ2-1
V gene: TRBV12-3/TRBV12-4
D gene: -
CDR3 protein: CASRLSSGFMGSYNEQFF

J gene: TRBJ2-7
V gene: TRBV20-1
D gene: -
CDR3 protein: CSATQGGSEQYF

J gene: TRBJ1-3
V gene: TRBV5-6
D gene: -
CDR3 protein: CASSPFGTESSGNTIYF

J gene: TRBJ2-5
V gene: TRBV27
D gene: -
CDR3 protein: CASTPQGGLTQETQYF

J gene: TRBJ2-6
V gene: TRBV3-1
D gene: -
CDR3 protein: CASSQDSSPSGANVLTF

J gene: TRBJ2-1
V gene: TRBV12-3/TRBV12-4
D gene: -
CDR3 protein: CASSGEDGTNYNEQFF

J gene: TRBJ1-1
V gene: TRBV7-9
D gene: -
CDR3 protein: CASSILADTEAFF

J gene: TRBJ2-3
V gene: TRBV28
D gene: TRBD2
CDR3 protein: CASSLSGLAGPDTQYF

J gene: TRBJ1-1
V gene: TRBV2
D gene: TRBD1
CDR3 protein: CASTGTGLMNTEAFF

J gene: TRBJ2-7
V gene: TRBV12-3/TRBV12-4
D gene: -
CDR3 protein: CASLSLTAPYEQYF

J gene: TRBJ2-7
V gene: TRBV7-2
D gene: TRBD1
CDR3 protein: CASSLTGRSEQYF

J gene: TRBJ2-1
V gene: TRBV24-1
D gene: TRBD1
CDR3 protein: CATSDDRVNEQFF

J gene: TRBJ1-6
V gene: TRBV28
D gene: -
CDR3 protein: CASSWTGDNSPLHF

J gene: TRBJ1-4
V gene: TRBV15
D gene: -
CDR3 protein: CATSRALSEKLFF

J gene: TRBJ2-1
V gene: TRBV20-1
D gene: TRBD2
CDR3 protein: CSARALAGDDNEQFF

J gene: TRBJ2-1
V gene: TRBV27
D gene: TRBD2
CDR3 protein: CASSISSGSSYNEQFF

J gene: TRBJ1-6
V gene: TRBV27
D gene: -
CDR3 protein: CASSPGGGSPLHF

J gene: TRBJ2-1
V gene: TRBV7-2
D gene: TRBD1
CDR3 protein: CASSSTGTYNEQFF

J gene: TRBJ2-1
V gene: TRBV28
D gene: -
CDR3 protein: CASSLDYLNEQFF

J gene: TRBJ2-3
V gene: TRBV11-1
D gene: TRBD2
CDR3 protein: CASSSLLSSGGAPDTQYF

J gene: TRBJ1-5
V gene: TRBV6-5
D gene: -
CDR3 protein: CASSYFRTNQPQHF

J gene: TRBJ2-1
V gene: TRBV7-8
D gene: -
CDR3 protein: CASSLESLRQFF

J gene: TRBJ1-1
V gene: TRBV20-1
D gene: -
CDR3 protein: CSAQPPGRPEAFF

J gene: TRBJ1-6
V gene: TRBV6-6
D gene: -
CDR3 protein: CASSSLWGGDNSPLHF

J gene: TRBJ2-6
V gene: TRBV27
D gene: -
CDR3 protein: CASRDGNVLTF

J gene: TRBJ2-7
V gene: TRBV7-9
D gene: -
CDR3 protein: CASSLARSLSF

J gene: TRBJ2-7
V gene: TRBV12-3/TRBV12-4
D gene: -
CDR3 protein: CASGMVGSTYEQYF